This is a list of T cell receptor beta chains from one sample in a study of blood T cell repertoires in COVID-19. Produced via immunoSEQ multiplex PCR; TCRdb's table is partial and in-frame only. This table holds about 40,000 clones, 70% to 90% found once. Source material: peripheral blood. The receptors here all came from a man aged 50 to 59 in a cohort sampled during active COVID-19. Both conserved end residues are part of each CDR3. The D gene is left open where the match is weak. Only some rows state a clone size, as once, few, many or a class for expanded clones.

v_call	j_call	d_call	clone_size	cdr3_nt	cdr3_aa
TRBV12-5	TRBJ2-3	-	once	TGTGCTAGTGGTTCCCCACCCCCTCCGGGAGAAGCGGATACGCAGTATTTT	CASGSPPPPGEADTQYF
TRBV24-1	TRBJ2-3	TRBD2	-	TGTGCCACCGCCGGGACGCCCGGACTAGCGGAAGATACGCAGTATTTT	CATAGTPGLAEDTQYF
TRBV9	TRBJ1-3	TRBD1	once	TGTGCCAGCAGCAACCCGGGACAGGGACACTCTGGAAACACCATATATTTT	CASSNPGQGHSGNTIYF
TRBV6-4	TRBJ2-2	TRBD2	few	TGTGCCAGCAGTGGTAGCCTAGCGGGAGGAGAAACCGGGGAGCTGTTTTTT	CASSGSLAGGETGELFF
TRBV10-3	TRBJ2-1	TRBD2	-	TGTGCCATCAGTCGGACTAGCGGGACCTACAATGAGCAGTTCTTC	CAISRTSGTYNEQFF
TRBV5-6	TRBJ2-5	-	once	TGTGCCAGCAGCTCGGGCTATGGACAGCTGTTAGAGACCCAGTACTTC	CASSSGYGQLLETQYF
TRBV5-6	TRBJ2-2	TRBD1	once	TGTGCCAGCAGCGTCCTGGACAGGGTGAGCACCGGGGAGCTGTTTTTT	CASSVLDRVSTGELFF
TRBV4-1	TRBJ2-2	-	-	TGCGCCAGCAGCCAATGGGACACAGTGACCGGGGAGCTGTTTTTT	CASSQWDTVTGELFF
TRBV3-1/TRBV3-2	TRBJ2-1	-	once	TGTGCCAGCAGCTTTTCGGGGGGCGGGGACAATGAGCAGTTCTTC	CASSFSGGGDNEQFF
TRBV27	TRBJ2-7	-	-	TGTGCCAGCAGTTTATCTGACAGGAGCGAGCAGTACTTC	CASSLSDRSEQYF
TRBV4-3	TRBJ2-7	TRBD2	-	TGCGCCAGCAGCCAAGAAGATGGAAGCGGGGGGGTCTCCTACGAGCAGTACTTC	CASSQEDGSGGVSYEQYF
TRBV6-4	TRBJ1-5	-	-	TGTGCCAGCAGTGACTCTTATTTGGCACTAGGGTGCTGGCCCCAGCATTTT	CASSDSYLALGCWPQHF
TRBV30	TRBJ2-1	TRBD2	-	TGTGCCTGGAGTGTACGGGGGGGGCTCGGATACAATGAGCAGTTCTTC	CAWSVRGGLGYNEQFF
TRBV10-3	TRBJ2-6	-	many	TGTGCCATCTGGTCCCCAGATCATGGGGCCAACGTCCTGACTTTC	CAIWSPDHGANVLTF
TRBV11-3	TRBJ2-1	-	-	TGTGCCAGCAGCTTAAGGGGTTACAATGAGCAGTTCTTC	CASSLRGYNEQFF
TRBV6-6	TRBJ2-5	-	-	TGTGCCAGCAGTTACCGCGGTAGCTTGGAGACCCAGTACTTC	CASSYRGSLETQYF
TRBV7-2	TRBJ2-5	-	-	TGTGCCAGCAGCTTAGCGATCGGGATCCAAGAGACCCAGTACTTC	CASSLAIGIQETQYF
TRBV6-2/TRBV6-3	TRBJ2-5	-	-	TGTGCCAGCAGTTACTCGGCCTATTGGGCGGGACAAGAGACCCAGTACTTC	CASSYSAYWAGQETQYF
TRBV7-9	TRBJ2-1	-	-	TGTGCCAGCAGCTTACCAGCGTACAATGAGCAGTTCTTC	CASSLPAYNEQFF
TRBV10-3	TRBJ2-2	TRBD1	-	TGTGCCACGTCGACAGGGGGGAGTCCCGGGGAGCTGTTTTTT	CATSTGGSPGELFF
TRBV5-6	TRBJ2-1	TRBD2	-	TGTGCCAGCAGCCCCGGGGGAGGGCTGGATGAGCAGTTCTTC	CASSPGGGLDEQFF
TRBV5-1	TRBJ2-7	TRBD2	-	TGCGCCAGCAGCCGTACTAGCGGGGGACCCTACGAGCAGTACTTC	CASSRTSGGPYEQYF
TRBV27	TRBJ2-1	-	-	TGTGCCAGCAGTTTGGTGGCCGGCGGGTTTGAGCAGTTCTTC	CASSLVAGGFEQFF
TRBV10-3	TRBJ2-5	-	-	TGTGCCAGCAACGGGGGAGACATCACACCCCTTGGGGAGACCCAGTACTTC	CASNGGDITPLGETQYF
TRBV5-1	TRBJ1-1	-	-	TGCGCCAGCAGCTTGAGCTTTTTCTTCAACACTGAAGCTTTCTTT	CASSLSFFFNTEAFF
TRBV7-8	TRBJ2-1	TRBD2	-	TGTGCCAGCAGTCGAAGTGTCGGACTAGCGTCCAATGAGCAGTTCTTC	CASSRSVGLASNEQFF
TRBV11-2	TRBJ2-5	TRBD2	-	TGTGCCAGCAGCTTTGGACTAGCGACGGAGACCCAGTACTTC	CASSFGLATETQYF